This T cell receptor (beta chain) was profiled in a study of shared clonotypes between healthy human individuals. Using immunoSEQ multiplex PCR, the repertoire was profiled, and TCRdb retains in-frame clones only, with some absent. Of 2 million to 2.5 million clones listed, approximately 94% are singletons. Study donors comprised healthy, HIV-negative adults devoid of recent acute infection or vaccination. From germline, CDR1 is MGHRA and CDR2 YSYEKL. The CDR3 runs 15 residues. Trimming cost V 4 bases and J 3 bases, with 15 bases left between them. Sequenced material: naive CD4+ T cells sorted from blood. As to subset: CD45RA+ positively selected. The chain uses TRBV4-1 and TRBJ1-2; tentative D call: TRBD1 (5 bases). The TCR sequence derives from a man between 18 and 29 years old in good health. The CDR3 here is CASSPSPQGDYGYTF. For the CDR3, the DNA is TGCGCCAGCAGCCCCTCCCCTCAGGGTGACTATGGCTACACCTTC.